The sample holds a few counts of the clone carrying this T cell receptor (beta chain). The data originate from a study of identical twins. Germline CDR1 MNHNS, CDR2 SASEGT. Trimming removed 6 bases from V and 2 bases from J, with 22 bases in between. CDR3 length equals 17 residues. TCRdb itself ran the 5' RACE reads through MiXCR, one entry per CDR3 protein. Found here are 500,000 to 600,000 distinct CDR3 sequences, 22% of them singletons; the top ten hold around 0.9%. This same sample was also part of a study on T cells expressing NK-cell markers. That work states: There were seven HCMV-seropositive donors and one seronegative donor among the eight sequenced. The CD3+CD56-NKG2C+ fraction was also led by these clonotypes in a handful of donors.

This sequence joins TRBV6-1 and TRBJ1-1; D is possibly TRBD1 (6 bases). Sequences were obtained from CD4+ T cells sorted from blood. This sequence was found in a woman under 30 in good health. CDR3 region: CASSPLAGEGPNTEAFF. CDR3 nucleotides: TGTGCCAGCAGCCCCCTGGCAGGGGAGGGTCCTAACACTGAAGCTTTCTTT.